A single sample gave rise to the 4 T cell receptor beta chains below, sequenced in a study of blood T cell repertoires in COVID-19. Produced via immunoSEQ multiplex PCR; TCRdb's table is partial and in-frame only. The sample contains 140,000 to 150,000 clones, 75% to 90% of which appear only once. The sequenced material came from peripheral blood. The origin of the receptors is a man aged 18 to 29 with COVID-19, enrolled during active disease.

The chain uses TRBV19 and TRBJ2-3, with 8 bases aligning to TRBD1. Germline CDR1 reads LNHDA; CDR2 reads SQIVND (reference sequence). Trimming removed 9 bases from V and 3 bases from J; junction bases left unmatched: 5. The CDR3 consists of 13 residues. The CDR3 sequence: CASGQGGTDTQYF. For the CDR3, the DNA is TGTGCCAGCGGACAGGGTGGGACAGATACGCAGTATTTT.

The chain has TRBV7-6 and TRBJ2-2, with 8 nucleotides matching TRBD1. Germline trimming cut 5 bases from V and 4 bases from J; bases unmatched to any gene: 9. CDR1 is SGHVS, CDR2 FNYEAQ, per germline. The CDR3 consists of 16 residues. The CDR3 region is CASSARQGLVTGELFF. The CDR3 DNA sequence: TGTGCCAGCAGCGCTAGACAGGGGTTGGTCACCGGGGAGCTGTTTTTT.

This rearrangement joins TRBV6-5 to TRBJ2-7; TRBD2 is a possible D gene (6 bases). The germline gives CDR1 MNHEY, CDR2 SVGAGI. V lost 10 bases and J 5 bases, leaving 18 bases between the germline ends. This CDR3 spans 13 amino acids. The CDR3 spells CATSSGVINEQYF. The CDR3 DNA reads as TGTGCCACCTCCTCGGGAGTAATCAACGAGCAGTACTTC.

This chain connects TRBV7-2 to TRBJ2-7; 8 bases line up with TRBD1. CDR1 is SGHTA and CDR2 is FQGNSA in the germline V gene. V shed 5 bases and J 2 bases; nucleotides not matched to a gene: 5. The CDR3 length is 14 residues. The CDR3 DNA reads TGTGCCAGCAGCAAGGGACAGGAGACCTACGAGCAGTACTTC. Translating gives CASSKGQETYEQYF.